The 28 T cell receptor beta chains below were found in one sample sequenced in a study of blood T cell repertoires in COVID-19. Profiled with immunoSEQ multiplex PCR; TCRdb holds only in-frame clones, not every one. The sample lists about 130,000 clones; roughly 71% were seen once. Material: peripheral blood. These receptor sequences come from a man at least 80 years old with acute or convalescent COVID-19.

J is TRBJ2-7 and V is TRBV7-6; 10 nucleotides align to TRBD1. V was pared by 5 bases and J by 3 bases, with 10 bases of the junction left unmatched. The CDR3 covers 16 residues. CDR1 is SGHVS, CDR2 FNYEAQ, per germline. The DNA for the CDR3 is TGTGCCAGCAGCCCCGGCCCCGGGACAGGGGTCTACGAGCAGTACTTC. It yields the protein CASSPGPGTGVYEQYF.

The chain couples TRBV6-5 to TRBJ1-6; 9 nucleotides agree with TRBD1. The CDR3 loop spans 15 amino acids. Germline lookup yields CDR1 MNHEY and CDR2 SVGAGI. The CDR3 reads CSSGTGNRYNSPLHF. The CDR3 DNA sequence: TGTTCATCGGGGACAGGGAATCGCTATAATTCACCCCTCCACTTT.

This clone has just a few counts. The genes are TRBV11-2 and TRBJ1-1; D may be TRBD1 (6 bases). The CDR3 contains 13 residues. The V end lost 8 bases, the J end lost 0 bases, and 10 bases lay between the germline ends. CDR1 and CDR2 from the germline V gene are SGHAT and FQNNGV. The DNA of the CDR3 is TGTGCCAGCGGCGGACAGTTGAACACTGAAGCTTTCTTT. Translation gives CASGGQLNTEAFF.

The chain employs TRBV5-6 and TRBJ2-2; 9 bases map to TRBD1. The CDR3 extends over 16 amino acids. V lost 3 bases, J lost 6 bases, and 9 bases stayed unmatched. CDR1 is SGHDT and CDR2 is YYEEEE in the germline V gene. The chain's CDR3 is CASSSPGTGYPGELFF. Here the CDR3 DNA reads TGTGCCAGCAGCTCCCCCGGGACAGGGTACCCCGGGGAGCTGTTTTTT.

The V and J genes are TRBV6-1 and TRBJ2-3; 8 bases line up with TRBD1. The CDR3 covers 14 residues. Germline CDR1 is MNHNS and CDR2 is SASEGT. The V and J ends lost 2 bases and 5 bases, in that order; junction bases with no gene match: 3. CDR3 loop: CASSEQGAGDTQYF. CDR3 in DNA: TGTGCCAGCAGTGAACAGGGGGCGGGAGATACGCAGTATTTT.

J is TRBJ2-2 and V is TRBV5-5; unclear D gene. The CDR3 is 14 residues long. Germline lookup yields CDR1 SGHKS and CDR2 YYEKEE (reference sequence). Trimming removed 3 bases from V and 3 bases from J, with 9 bases in between. The CDR3 DNA reads TGTGCCAGCAGCTCCACGACACACACCGGGGAGCTGTTTTTT. Its protein is CASSSTTHTGELFF. Variable domain in full (rest from reference TRBV5-5 and TRBJ2-2): DAGVTQSPTHLIKTRGQQVTLRCSPISGHKSVSWYQQVLGQGPQFIFQYYEKEERGRGNFPDRFSARQFPNYSSELNVNALLLGDSALYLCASSSTTHTGELFFGEGSRLTVL.

This sequence joins TRBV9 and TRBJ2-1; D possibly corresponds to TRBD1 (7 bases). V lost 2 bases, J lost 1 base, and 10 bases lay in between. Per the germline V gene, CDR1 is SGDLS and CDR2 is YYNGEE. The CDR3 is 15 amino acids. Here the CDR3 reads CASSVQGGSYNEQFF. As DNA, the CDR3 is TGTGCCAGCAGCGTGCAGGGGGGTTCCTACAATGAGCAGTTCTTC.

The chain couples TRBV19 to TRBJ2-3, with TRBD2 matching over 8 bases. J gave up 8 bases and V 5 bases, and 6 bases lay outside the gene matches. The CDR3 loop spans 13 amino acids. Germline CDR1 and CDR2: LNHDA and SQIVND (reference sequence). CDR3 sequence: CASSPRLATTQYF. The CDR3 coding sequence is TGTGCCAGTAGTCCACGACTAGCGACTACGCAGTATTTT. The full variable domain, its missing parts supplied by reference TRBV19 and TRBJ2-3, is DGGITQSPKYLFRKEGQNVTLSCEQNLNHDAMYWYRQDPGQGLRLIYYSQIVNDFQKGDIAEGYSVSREKKESFPLTVTSAQKNPTAFYLCASSPRLATTQYFGPGTRLTVL.

This clone was detected only once. This chain connects TRBV7-3 to TRBJ1-5; D is possibly TRBD1 (6 bases). The CDR3 length is 15 residues. V gave up 5 bases and J gave up 4 bases, with 15 bases separating them. From germline, CDR1 is SGHTA and CDR2 FQGTGA. CDR3 region: CASSRTDSQNQPQHF. The CDR3 region has the DNA TGTGCCAGCAGCAGGACGGACAGTCAAAATCAGCCCCAGCATTTT.

The chain employs TRBV28 and TRBJ2-2; TRBD2 is a possible D gene (6 bases). CDR1 and CDR2 (germline): MDHEN, SYDVKM. The V end was cut by 4 bases, the J end by 0 bases, with 9 bases between. CDR3 length: 15 residues. This CDR3 is CASSSGLTNTGELFF. For the CDR3, the DNA is TGTGCCAGCAGTTCGGGACTTACGAACACCGGGGAGCTGTTTTTT. Based on the CDR3 plus reference TRBV28 and TRBJ2-2, the full variable domain is DVKVTQSSRYLVKRTGEKVFLECVQDMDHENMFWYRQDPGLGLRLIYFSYDVKMKEKGDIPEGYSVSREKKERFSLILESASTNQTSMYLCASSSGLTNTGELFFGEGSRLTVL.

This clone was detected many times. This chain connects TRBV6-4 to TRBJ1-3; possibly TRBD1 for D (5 bases). CDR1 is MRHNA and CDR2 is SNTAGT in the germline V gene. The ends were cut back, 2 bases at V and 0 bases at J, with 35 bases in the middle. This CDR3 region has 24 residues. CDR3: CASSDNWSDGTWADKGYSGNTIYF. The DNA for the CDR3 is TGTGCCAGCAGTGACAATTGGTCGGACGGGACTTGGGCGGACAAGGGGTACTCTGGAAACACCATATATTTT.

The chain joins TRBV19 to TRBJ1-3; D not certain. The CDR3 contains 13 residues. Trimming stripped 7 bases from V and 4 bases from J, with 11 bases between. CDR1 LNHDA and CDR2 SQIVND come from the germline V gene (reference sequence). The CDR3 DNA reads TGTGCCAGTACCCGGCCGGGGGGAAACACCATATATTTT. Protein: CASTRPGGNTIYF.

Comment on this clone: A much larger clone lies one base from this, so it may be a read error. The chain recombines TRBV21-1 with TRBJ1-6. TRBV21-1 is noted as a pseudogene. The CDR3 is 15 residues long. Here the CDR3 reads CAGSKWGEDNSPLHF. In DNA, the CDR3 is TGTGCCGGCAGCAAATGGGGGGAGGACAATTCACCCCTCCACTTT.

This rearrangement joins TRBV9 to TRBJ2-2, with D tentatively TRBD1 (5 bases). Germline loops: CDR1 SGDLS, CDR2 YYNGEE. The V and J ends lost 7 bases and 5 bases respectively, with 15 bases between them. The CDR3 contains 14 residues. The chain's CDR3 is CASGRQFLTGELFF. In DNA form, the CDR3 reads TGTGCCAGCGGTCGACAGTTTCTTACCGGGGAGCTGTTTTTT.

V and J are TRBV7-2 and TRBJ2-3, with 10 nucleotides matching TRBD2. The CDR3 has 17 residues. J lost 5 bases, V lost 5 bases, and 13 bases had no gene match. Germline assignment: CDR1 SGHTA and CDR2 FQGNSA. The CDR3 reads CASSPQMSGGAIDTQYF. In DNA form, the CDR3 reads TGTGCCAGCAGCCCTCAGATGAGCGGGGGGGCAATAGATACGCAGTATTTT.

This clone was detected a few times. The chain employs TRBV18 and TRBJ2-7; 7 bases align to TRBD1. Trimming cost V 1 base and J 6 bases; bases outside gene matches: 12. CDR1 and CDR2 (germline): KGHSH, LQKENI. The CDR3 extends over 16 amino acids. The CDR3 coding sequence is TGTGCCAGCTCACCACAACCCCTCGACAGGGCAGGCGAGCAGTACTTC. Its translation: CASSPQPLDRAGEQYF.

A single count supports this clone. The chain combines TRBV6-5 with TRBJ2-3, with TRBD2 matching 8 bases. From germline, CDR1 is MNHEY and CDR2 SVGAGI. J gave up 2 bases and V 5 bases, and 3 bases lay outside the gene matches. CDR3 length equals 14 residues. CDR3 amino acids: CASSRGGSTDTQYF. The CDR3 DNA reads as TGTGCCAGCAGTCGCGGGGGGTCCACAGATACGCAGTATTTT.

The chain joins TRBV9 to TRBJ1-6, with 8 nucleotides matching TRBD1. The CDR3 is 15 residues long. CDR1 is SGDLS, CDR2 YYNGEE, per germline. V shed 0 bases and J 7 bases; nucleotides not matched to a gene: 3. The CDR3 DNA sequence: TGTGCCAGCAGCGTAGGGGGACAGGAAAATTCACCCCTCCACTTT. It is translated as CASSVGGQENSPLHF.

This clone was seen a few times. This rearrangement joins TRBV28 to TRBJ2-7, with 7 bases fitting TRBD1. Germline CDR1 and CDR2: MDHEN and SYDVKM. The V and J ends lost 8 bases and 2 bases, in that order; junction bases with no gene match: 12. The CDR3 is made up of 15 amino acids. The DNA of the CDR3 is TGTGCCAGCGGGATCAGGGGGTCCGGGGCCTACGAGCAGTACTTC. Translating gives CASGIRGSGAYEQYF. Supplemented by reference TRBV28 and TRBJ2-7, the full variable domain reads DVKVTQSSRYLVKRTGEKVFLECVQDMDHENMFWYRQDPGLGLRLIYFSYDVKMKEKGDIPEGYSVSREKKERFSLILESASTNQTSMYLCASGIRGSGAYEQYFGPGTRLTVT.

The J gene is TRBJ1-2, the V gene TRBV5-6; 9 bases agree with TRBD1. Germline loops: CDR1 SGHDT, CDR2 YYEEEE. This CDR3 is 14 amino acids long. The V and J ends lost 4 bases and 4 bases, in that order; junction bases with no gene match: 5. This CDR3 reads CASSRDRVGYGYTF. CDR3 nucleotide sequence: TGTGCCAGCAGCCGGGACAGGGTTGGCTATGGCTACACCTTC.

This chain links TRBV18 with TRBJ1-5; no clear D gene. The CDR3 totals 14 residues. Germline V lookup: CDR1 KGHSH, CDR2 LQKENI. V was cut by 1 base and J by 7 bases, with 11 bases left in between. This CDR3 reads CASSPQGGGQPQHF. Here the CDR3 DNA reads TGTGCCAGCTCACCACAGGGAGGAGGGCAGCCCCAGCATTTT.

The chain uses TRBV29-1 and TRBJ2-3; 7 bases align to TRBD1. Looked up from germline, CDR1 is SQVTM and CDR2 is ANQGSEA. The CDR3 is 16 amino acids. The V gene end was trimmed by 5 bases and the J gene end by 0 bases; junction bases not matched to a gene: 11. The CDR3 DNA sequence: TGCAGCGTTCAAGGCCAAACCAGGGGGAGCACAGATACGCAGTATTTT. Amino acids: CSVQGQTRGSTDTQYF.

V and J are TRBV23-1 and TRBJ1-5; D gene uncertain. TRBV23-1 is filed as an ORF, its function uncertain. V lost 4 bases, J lost 1 base, and 8 bases lay in between. This CDR3 is built from 14 residues. The CDR3 sequence is CASSPQRSNQPQHF. The CDR3 region has the DNA TGCGCCAGCAGTCCCCAGAGGAGCAATCAGCCCCAGCATTTT.

This chain uses TRBV12-3 or TRBV12-4 with TRBJ1-5; weak D call: TRBD1 (5 bases). Trimming cost V 7 bases and J 6 bases, with 13 bases left between them. The CDR3 consists of 13 residues. CDR3 bases: TGTGCCAGCACTACAGGAGTGGGTCAGCCCCAGCATTTT. Translating it yields CASTTGVGQPQHF.

The chain carries TRBV27 and TRBJ1-6; 7 positions agree with TRBD1. The ends lost 5 bases at V and 4 bases at J; junction bases unmatched: 5. The germline V gene encodes CDR1 MNHEY and CDR2 SMNVEV (reference sequence). The CDR3 is made up of 15 amino acids. CDR3 sequence (DNA): TGTGCCAGCAGTCGCGGGACAGTTTATAATTCACCCCTCCACTTT. Translation gives CASSRGTVYNSPLHF.

The rearrangement links TRBV6-6 to TRBJ1-5; D may be TRBD1 (5 bases). The CDR3 totals 14 residues. Looked up from germline, CDR1 is MNHNY and CDR2 is SVGAGI (reference sequence). Between the trimmed V and J ends, which lost 7 bases and 5 bases, there was a span of 15 bases. CDR3 bases: TGTGCCAGCATGCGGGCGGGGACGGATCAGCCCCAGCATTTT. Residues: CASMRAGTDQPQHF.

This clone occurred once. The chain combines TRBV3-1 (or the pseudogene TRBV3-2) with TRBJ2-5, with 9 bases identical to TRBD2. The V and J ends lost 4 bases and 5 bases, in that order; junction bases with no gene match: 20. Germline V CDR1 and CDR2: LGHDT, YNNKEL (reference sequence). CDR3 size: 19 residues. CDR3 bases: TGTGCCAGCAGCCCTCGGCTCAGCGGGGGGACCGTGAGGGGCGAGACCCAGTACTTC. Encoded protein: CASSPRLSGGTVRGETQYF.

The V and J genes are TRBV14 and TRBJ1-6; D uncertain. Trimming shortened V by 0 bases and J by 5 bases, and 5 bases separated the two germline ends. Germline CDR1 and CDR2: SGHDN and FVKESK. This CDR3 is 14 amino acids long. DNA for the CDR3: TGTGCCAGCAGCCAAGAAACGGATAATTCACCCCTCCACTTT. Amino acid sequence: CASSQETDNSPLHF.